The 10 T cell receptor beta chains listed next were all sequenced from one sample in a study of blood T cell repertoires in COVID-19. Profiling relied on immunoSEQ multiplex PCR, and the TCRdb table lists in-frame clones only, not all of them. The table shows about 200,000 clones, with roughly nine tenths occurring only once. The sequencing input was peripheral blood. All receptors derive from a middle-aged man with acute or convalescent COVID-19.

The J gene is TRBJ2-5, the V gene TRBV6-2 or TRBV6-3, with TRBD1 matching over 7 bases. The CDR3 spans 15 residues. Germline CDR1 is MNHEY and CDR2 is SVGEGT. With 6 bases clipped from V and 1 base from J, the junction kept 8 bases outside the gene matches. This CDR3 reads CASSRRGQTQETQYF. Here the CDR3 DNA reads TGTGCCAGCAGCCGACGGGGACAGACCCAAGAGACCCAGTACTTC.

This rearrangement joins TRBV6-5 to TRBJ2-5; a weak D match, TRBD1 (8 bases). The length of the CDR3 is 16 residues. Germline V gene sequence: CDR1 MNHEY, CDR2 SVGAGI. Trimming left V 0 bases short and J 4 bases short, with 15 bases between. The CDR3 is CASSYSSTGGVETQYF. CDR3 coding DNA: TGTGCCAGCAGTTACTCGAGCACAGGGGGGGTAGAGACCCAGTACTTC.

J is TRBJ2-2 and V is TRBV29-1, with 8 bases identical to TRBD1. The CDR3 is 15 residues long. V lost 7 bases, J lost 5 bases, and 12 bases stayed unmatched. Germline CDR1 reads SQVTM; CDR2 reads ANQGSEA. CDR3 DNA: TGCAGCGCGAAAGGATCGGACAGGGAAACCGGGGAGCTGTTTTTT. Its translation is CSAKGSDRETGELFF.

This clone has more than one count but fewer than ten. The chain joins TRBV24-1 to TRBJ2-1, with TRBD2 matching 13 bases. This CDR3 has 15 residues. Germline-derived CDR1 and CDR2 are KGHDR and SFDVKD. V lost 4 bases, J lost 4 bases, and 0 bases stayed unmatched. CDR3 nucleotide sequence: TGTGCCACCAGTGAGGGACTAGCGGGGTACAATGAGCAGTTCTTC. This codes for CATSEGLAGYNEQFF.

The CDR3 sequence: CASSVDGYRPSDTQYF. DNA of the CDR3: TGTGCCAGCAGCGTAGACGGATACAGACCTTCAGATACGCAGTATTTT. The V and J genes are TRBV9 and TRBJ2-3, with unresolved D. Trimming took off 0 bases at V and 4 bases at J, with 15 bases between the two ends. CDR1 is SGDLS and CDR2 is YYNGEE in the germline V gene. CDR3 length equals 16 residues.

V is TRBV15 and J is TRBJ2-5, with 11 bases aligning to TRBD2. The length of the CDR3 is 17 residues. CDR1 LNHNV and CDR2 YYDKDF come from the germline V gene (reference sequence). Trimming cost V 2 bases and J 3 bases; bases outside gene matches: 8. The CDR3 sequence: CATSRSRTLAGEETQYF. CDR3 in DNA: TGTGCCACCAGCAGATCTCGGACACTAGCGGGAGAAGAGACCCAGTACTTC.

The rearrangement joins TRBV19 to TRBJ1-2; D remains unclear. This CDR3 contains 13 residues. The germline V gene encodes CDR1 LNHDA and CDR2 SQIVND (reference sequence). Between the trimmed V and J ends, which lost 4 bases and 6 bases, there was a span of 12 bases. The chain's CDR3 is CASSKPRRDGYTF. CDR3 nucleotides: TGTGCCAGTAGTAAACCCCGGAGGGATGGCTACACCTTC.

The genes are TRBV19 and TRBJ2-2; 7 nucleotides match TRBD1. The CDR3 sequence is 14 residues long. The trim removed 6 bases at V and 1 base at J, leaving 2 bases unmatched. Germline-derived CDR1 and CDR2 are LNHDA and SQIVND (reference sequence). DNA of the CDR3: TGTGCCAGTAGGGACAGGAGGAACACCGGGGAGCTGTTTTTT. Translated, it gives CASRDRRNTGELFF.

The chain employs TRBV4-1 and TRBJ2-7; D may be TRBD2 (6 bases). V was clipped by 3 bases and J by 2 bases, with 11 bases between them. The CDR3 runs to 14 residues. Germline V gives CDR1 MGHRA, CDR2 YSYEKL. Here the CDR3 reads CASSQTRRTYEQYF. The CDR3 nucleotides read TGCGCCAGCAGCCAGACTAGGAGGACCTACGAGCAGTACTTC.

The chain links TRBV15 to TRBJ2-7; no firm D call. Germline loops: CDR1 LNHNV, CDR2 YYDKDF (reference sequence). The V gene lost 1 base and the J gene lost 8 bases, with 18 bases spanning the gap. The length of the CDR3 is 15 residues. The CDR3 here is CATSRVGDVGSKQYF. The CDR3, as DNA: TGTGCCACCAGCAGAGTGGGCGACGTAGGTTCCAAGCAGTACTTC.